This T cell receptor beta chain was documented in a study of blood T cell repertoires in COVID-19. Study details: Researchers got acute and convalescent COVID-19 samples from the United States, Italy and Spain. From T cells, B-cell-depleted T cells, or PBMCs came the material, which was cDNA or gDNA.

In the original workflow: Cell counts per sample came from amplifying reference gene primers. The data were produced by immunoSEQ multiplex PCR, yet TCRdb's version contains in-frame clones alone and is incomplete. That table supplies the V and J calls and clone size; D and trimming were determined from the DNA. Of tens of thousands of clones listed, approximately 80% are singletons. The length of the CDR3 is 16 residues. The V end was cut by 3 bases, the J end by 2 bases, with 17 bases between. Germline CDR1 and CDR2: MNHNS and SASEGT. The sequencing sample was made of peripheral blood. The TCR originated in a woman of 80 years or more with acute or convalescent COVID-19. The gene calls are TRBV6-1 and TRBJ2-7; D is unresolved. CDR3 region: CASSDIRLLGTYEQYF. CDR3 DNA sequence: TGTGCCAGCAGTGATATCAGGCTTTTGGGCACCTACGAGCAGTACTTC.